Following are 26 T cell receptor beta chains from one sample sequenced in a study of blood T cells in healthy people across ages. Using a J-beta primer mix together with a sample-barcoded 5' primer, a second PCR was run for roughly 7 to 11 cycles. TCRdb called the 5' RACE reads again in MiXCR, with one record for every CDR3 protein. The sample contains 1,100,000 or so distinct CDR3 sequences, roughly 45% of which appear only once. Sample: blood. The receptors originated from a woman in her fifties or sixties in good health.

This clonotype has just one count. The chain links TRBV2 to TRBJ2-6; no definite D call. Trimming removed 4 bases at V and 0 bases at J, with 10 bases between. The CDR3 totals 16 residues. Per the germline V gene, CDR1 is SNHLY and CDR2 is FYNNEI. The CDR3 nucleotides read TGTGCCAGCAGTGCGGACGCCCGCTCTGGGGCCAACGTCCTGACTTTC. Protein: CASSADARSGANVLTF. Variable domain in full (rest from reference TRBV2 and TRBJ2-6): EPEVTQTPSHQVTQMGQEVILRCVPISNHLYFYWYRQILGQKVEFLVSFYNNEISEKSEIFDDQFSVERPDGSNFTLKIRSTKLEDSAMYFCASSADARSGANVLTFGAGSRLTVL.

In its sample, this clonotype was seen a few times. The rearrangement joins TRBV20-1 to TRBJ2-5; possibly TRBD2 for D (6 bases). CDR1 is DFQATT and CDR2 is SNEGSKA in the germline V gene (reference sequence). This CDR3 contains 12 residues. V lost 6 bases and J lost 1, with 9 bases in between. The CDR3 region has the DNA TGCAGTGCCTTGGGACTCCAAGAGACCCAGTACTTC. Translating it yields CSALGLQETQYF.

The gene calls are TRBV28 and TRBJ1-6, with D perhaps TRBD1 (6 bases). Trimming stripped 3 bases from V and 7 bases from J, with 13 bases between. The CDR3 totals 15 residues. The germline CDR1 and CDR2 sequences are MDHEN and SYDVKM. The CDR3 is CASSFLQGNNSPLHF. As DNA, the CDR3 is TGTGCCAGCAGTTTCCTACAGGGTAACAATTCACCCCTCCACTTT.

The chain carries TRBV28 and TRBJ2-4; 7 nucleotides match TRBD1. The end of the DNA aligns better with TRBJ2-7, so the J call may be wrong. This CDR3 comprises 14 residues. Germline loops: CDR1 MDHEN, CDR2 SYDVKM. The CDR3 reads CASSFPGQFHEQYF. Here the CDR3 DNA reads TGTGCCAGCAGTTTTCCGGGACAGTTCCACGAGCAGTACTTC.

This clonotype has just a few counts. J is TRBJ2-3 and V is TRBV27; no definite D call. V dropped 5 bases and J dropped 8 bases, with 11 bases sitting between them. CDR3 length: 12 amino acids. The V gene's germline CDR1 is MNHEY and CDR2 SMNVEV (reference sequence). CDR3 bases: TGTGCCAGCAGTCCCCTGACGGGTACGCAGTATTTT. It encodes CASSPLTGTQYF.

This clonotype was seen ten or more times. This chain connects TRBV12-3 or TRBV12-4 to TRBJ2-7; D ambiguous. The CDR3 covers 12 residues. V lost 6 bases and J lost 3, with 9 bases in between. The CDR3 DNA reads TGTGCCAGCAGAGGTGGAAACTACGAGCAGTACTTC. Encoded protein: CASRGGNYEQYF.

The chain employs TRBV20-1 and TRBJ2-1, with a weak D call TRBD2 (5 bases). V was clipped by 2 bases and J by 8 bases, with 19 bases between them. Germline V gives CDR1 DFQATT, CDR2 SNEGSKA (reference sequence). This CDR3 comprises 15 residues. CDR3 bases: TGCAGTGCTAGACCTACTAGGGCTCCCGGGTATGAGCAGTTCTTC. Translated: CSARPTRAPGYEQFF.

CDR3 DNA sequence: TGTGCCACCAGCAGAGATGTGGGGCTAGCGGGTTACAATGAGCAGTACTTC. This translates into CATSRDVGLAGYNEQYF. The chain employs TRBV15 and TRBJ2-7; TRBD2 matches at 8 bases. The ends lost 0 bases at V and 7 bases at J; junction bases unmatched: 14. The germline V gene has CDR1 LNHNV and CDR2 YYDKDF (reference sequence). CDR3 length equals 17 residues.

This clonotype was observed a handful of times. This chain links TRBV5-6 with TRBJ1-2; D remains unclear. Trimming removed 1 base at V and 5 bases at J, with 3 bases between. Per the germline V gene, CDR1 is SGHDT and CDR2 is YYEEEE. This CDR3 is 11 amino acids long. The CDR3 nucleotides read TGTGCCAGCAGCTTGCAATATGGCTACACCTTC. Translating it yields CASSLQYGYTF.

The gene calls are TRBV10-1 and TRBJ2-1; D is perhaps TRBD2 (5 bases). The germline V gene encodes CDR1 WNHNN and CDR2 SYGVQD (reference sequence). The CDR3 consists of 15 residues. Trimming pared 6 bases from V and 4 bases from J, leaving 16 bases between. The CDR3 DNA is TGCGCCAGCAGCCCTGCTGGGAGAAATTACAATGAGCAGTTCTTC. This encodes CASSPAGRNYNEQFF.

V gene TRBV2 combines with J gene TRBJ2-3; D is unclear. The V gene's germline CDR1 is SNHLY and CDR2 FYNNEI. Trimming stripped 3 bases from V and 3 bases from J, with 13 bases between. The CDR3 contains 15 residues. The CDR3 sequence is CASSEGLLGTDTQYF. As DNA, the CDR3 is TGTGCCAGCAGTGAGGGTCTCCTGGGGACAGATACGCAGTATTTT.

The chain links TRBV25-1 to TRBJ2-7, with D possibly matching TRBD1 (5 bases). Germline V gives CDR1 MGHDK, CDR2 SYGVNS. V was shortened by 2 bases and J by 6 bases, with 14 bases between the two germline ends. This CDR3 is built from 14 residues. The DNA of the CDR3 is TGTGCCAGCAGTGAAATCTCAGGGATAAGCGAGCAGTACTTC. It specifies CASSEISGISEQYF.

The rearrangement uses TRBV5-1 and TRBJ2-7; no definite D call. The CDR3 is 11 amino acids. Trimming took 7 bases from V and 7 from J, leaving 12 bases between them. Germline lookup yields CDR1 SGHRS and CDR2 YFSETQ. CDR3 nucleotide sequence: TGCGCCAGCTCAAAGAGCGATGAGCAGTACTTC. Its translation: CASSKSDEQYF.

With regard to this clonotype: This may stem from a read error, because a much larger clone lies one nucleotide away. The CDR3 is CASKGGYYEQYF. The CDR3 DNA reads as TGTGCCAGCAAGGGAGGGTACTACGAGCAGTACTTC. This sequence joins TRBV2 and TRBJ2-7; 7 nucleotides match TRBD2. J lost 3 bases, V lost 7 bases, and 3 bases had no gene match. The CDR3 extends over 12 amino acids. CDR1 and CDR2 from the germline V gene are SNHLY and FYNNEI.

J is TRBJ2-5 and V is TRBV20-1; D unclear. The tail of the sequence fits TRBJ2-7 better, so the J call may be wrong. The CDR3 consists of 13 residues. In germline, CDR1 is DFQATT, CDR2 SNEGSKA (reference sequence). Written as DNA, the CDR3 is TGCAGTGCTAGGTCACCGGCAGTTTACGAGCAGTACTTC. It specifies CSARSPAVYEQYF.

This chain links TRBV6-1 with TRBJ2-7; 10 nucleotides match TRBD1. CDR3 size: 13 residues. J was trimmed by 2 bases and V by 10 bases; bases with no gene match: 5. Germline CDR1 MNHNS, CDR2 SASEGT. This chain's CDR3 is CATTGTGAYEQYF. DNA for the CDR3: TGTGCCACCACCGGGACAGGGGCCTACGAGCAGTACTTC.

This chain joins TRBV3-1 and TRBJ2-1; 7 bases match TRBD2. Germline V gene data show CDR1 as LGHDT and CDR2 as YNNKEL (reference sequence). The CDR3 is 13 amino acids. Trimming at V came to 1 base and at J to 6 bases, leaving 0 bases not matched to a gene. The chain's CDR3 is CASSQGTSNEQFF. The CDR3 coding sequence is TGTGCCAGCAGCCAAGGGACTAGCAATGAGCAGTTCTTC.

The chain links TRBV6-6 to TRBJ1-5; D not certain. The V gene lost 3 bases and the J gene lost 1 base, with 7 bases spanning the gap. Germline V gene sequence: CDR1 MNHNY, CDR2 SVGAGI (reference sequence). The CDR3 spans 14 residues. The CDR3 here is CASSYLASNQPQHF. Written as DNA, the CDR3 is TGTGCCAGCAGTTATTTGGCGAGCAATCAGCCCCAGCATTTT.

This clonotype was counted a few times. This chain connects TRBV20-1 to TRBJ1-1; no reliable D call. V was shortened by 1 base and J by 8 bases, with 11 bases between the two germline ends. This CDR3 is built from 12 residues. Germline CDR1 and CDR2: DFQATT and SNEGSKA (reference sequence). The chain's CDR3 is CSARVVAKEAFF. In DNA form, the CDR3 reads TGCAGTGCTAGAGTTGTTGCCAAAGAAGCTTTCTTT.

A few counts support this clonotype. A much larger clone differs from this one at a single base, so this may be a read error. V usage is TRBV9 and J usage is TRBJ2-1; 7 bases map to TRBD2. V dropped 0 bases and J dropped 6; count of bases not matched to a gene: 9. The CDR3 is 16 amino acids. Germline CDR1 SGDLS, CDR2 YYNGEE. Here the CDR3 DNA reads TGTGCCAGCAGCGTAGGGGGACGAGCGGGGATCAATGAGCAGTTCTTC. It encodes CASSVGGRAGINEQFF.

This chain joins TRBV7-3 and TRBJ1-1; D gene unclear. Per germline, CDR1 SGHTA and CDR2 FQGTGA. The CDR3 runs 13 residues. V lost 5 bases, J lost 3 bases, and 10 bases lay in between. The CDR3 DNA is TGTGCCAGCAGCCCCGGTGGTTACACTGAAGCTTTCTTT. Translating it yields CASSPGGYTEAFF.

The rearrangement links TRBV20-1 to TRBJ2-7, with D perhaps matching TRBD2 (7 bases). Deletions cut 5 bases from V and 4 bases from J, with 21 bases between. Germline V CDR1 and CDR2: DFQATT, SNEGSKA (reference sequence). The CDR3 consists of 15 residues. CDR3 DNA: TGCAGTGCTGGCAACCTAGGGGGAGGGGAATACGAGCAGTACTTC. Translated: CSAGNLGGGEYEQYF.

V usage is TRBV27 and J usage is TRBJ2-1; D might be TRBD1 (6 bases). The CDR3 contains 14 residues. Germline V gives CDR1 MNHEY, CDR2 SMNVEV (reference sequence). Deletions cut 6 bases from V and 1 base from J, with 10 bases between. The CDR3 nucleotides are TGTGCCAGCAGCAAACAGGGTTCCTACAATGAGCAGTTCTTC. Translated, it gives CASSKQGSYNEQFF.

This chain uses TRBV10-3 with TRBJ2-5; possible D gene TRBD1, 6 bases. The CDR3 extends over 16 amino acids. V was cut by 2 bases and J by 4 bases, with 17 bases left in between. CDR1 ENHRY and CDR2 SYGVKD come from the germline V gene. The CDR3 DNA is TGTGCCATCAGTGAGGCCAGGATGATACAGGGAGAGACCCAGTACTTC. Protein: CAISEARMIQGETQYF.

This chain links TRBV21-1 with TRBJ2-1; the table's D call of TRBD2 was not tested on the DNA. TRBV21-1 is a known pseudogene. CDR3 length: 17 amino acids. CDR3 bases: TGTGCCAGCAGCAAAGAAGGGTCGGGGAGGGCCGGGAATGAGCAGTTCTTC. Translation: CASSKEGSGRAGNEQFF.

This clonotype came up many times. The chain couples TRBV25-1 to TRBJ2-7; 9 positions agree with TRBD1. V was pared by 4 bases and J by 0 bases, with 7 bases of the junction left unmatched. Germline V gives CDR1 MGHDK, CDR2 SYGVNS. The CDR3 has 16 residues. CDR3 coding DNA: TGTGCCAGCAGTGTTGTTACAGGGGGCGGCTCCTACGAGCAGTACTTC. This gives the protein CASSVVTGGGSYEQYF.